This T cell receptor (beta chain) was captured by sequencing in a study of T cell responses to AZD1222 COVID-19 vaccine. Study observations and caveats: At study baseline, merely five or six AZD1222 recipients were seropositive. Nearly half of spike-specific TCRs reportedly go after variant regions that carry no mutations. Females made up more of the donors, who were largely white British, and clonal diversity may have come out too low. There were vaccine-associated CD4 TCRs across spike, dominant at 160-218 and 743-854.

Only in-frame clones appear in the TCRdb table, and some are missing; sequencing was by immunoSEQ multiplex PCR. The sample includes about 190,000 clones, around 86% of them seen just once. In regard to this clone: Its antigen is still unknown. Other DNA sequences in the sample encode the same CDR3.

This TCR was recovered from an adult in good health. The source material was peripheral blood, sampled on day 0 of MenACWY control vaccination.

CDR3: CASSFQGAGEQYF. In nucleotides, the CDR3 is TGTGCCAGCAGTTTCCAGGGGGCGGGTGAGCAGTACTTC. The rearrangement links TRBV28 to TRBJ2-7; 8 bases are shared with TRBD1. V lost 3 bases to trimming and J lost 7 bases; unmatched junction nucleotides: 5. The CDR3 is made up of 13 amino acids. The germline V gene has CDR1 MDHEN and CDR2 SYDVKM.